What follows are 23 T cell receptor beta chains derived from one specimen sequenced in a study of blood T cell repertoires in COVID-19. Clones were read by immunoSEQ multiplex PCR, and TCRdb kept only the in-frame ones, dropping some. The sample has 200,000 to 250,000 clones; around 84% are singletons. Material for sequencing was peripheral blood. These receptors were obtained from a man younger than 45 with active or convalescent COVID-19.

The rearrangement joins TRBV7-8 to TRBJ1-3; D unclear. Trimming left V 1 base short and J 0 bases short, with 16 bases between. Germline CDR1 is SGHVS and CDR2 is FQNEAQ. The CDR3 has 18 amino acids. The CDR3 DNA is TGTGCCAGCAGCTTAGGAGTGAGCGGAAGGAGCTCTGGAAACACCATATATTTT. It yields the protein CASSLGVSGRSSGNTIYF.

The genes are TRBV6-6 and TRBJ2-2; TRBD1 matches at 9 bases. The CDR3 loop spans 15 amino acids. With V trimmed by 7 bases and J by 6 bases, 9 bases remained unmatched. Germline V lookup: CDR1 MNHNY, CDR2 SVGAGI (reference sequence). CDR3: CASKAQGALAGELFF. CDR3 nucleotide sequence: TGTGCCAGCAAAGCACAGGGGGCGCTTGCCGGGGAGCTGTTTTTT.

The V call is TRBV4-1, the J call TRBJ2-7; D is perhaps TRBD1 (5 bases). This CDR3 contains 14 residues. The V gene lost 3 bases and the J gene lost 5 bases, with 14 bases spanning the gap. The germline gives CDR1 MGHRA, CDR2 YSYEKL. CDR3 coding DNA: TGCGCCAGCAGCCACCCGGACACCTCTCACGAGCAGTACTTC. This encodes CASSHPDTSHEQYF.

The V call is TRBV19, the J call TRBJ2-7, with a weak D call TRBD2 (6 bases). V was clipped by 5 bases and J by 6 bases, with 17 bases between them. Germline values: CDR1 LNHDA, CDR2 SQIVND (reference sequence). The CDR3 runs to 14 residues. The CDR3 spells CASSAGTAGREQYF. The CDR3 DNA reads TGTGCCAGTAGTGCTGGGACCGCGGGACGCGAGCAGTACTTC.

The chain has TRBV5-1 and TRBJ2-1; 7 bases fit TRBD2. Looked up from germline, CDR1 is SGHRS and CDR2 is YFSETQ. This CDR3 has 12 amino acids. Trimming at V came to 10 bases and at J to 5 bases, leaving 6 bases not matched to a gene. For the CDR3, the DNA is TGCGCCTGTACGGGAGGACACAATGAGCAGTTCTTC. It yields the protein CACTGGHNEQFF.

V gene TRBV6-5 combines with J gene TRBJ1-1; D may be TRBD1 (6 bases). CDR3 length: 14 amino acids. Per the germline V gene, CDR1 is MNHEY and CDR2 is SVGAGI. The germline V and J ends were trimmed by 6 bases and 7 bases, with 18 bases remaining between them. The CDR3 region has the DNA TGTGCCAGCAGCGAGATGGACAGCTTCCATGAAGCTTTCTTT. Protein sequence: CASSEMDSFHEAFF.

The genes are TRBV7-2 and TRBJ2-3; D not certain. The CDR3 is 13 amino acids. The germline V and J ends were trimmed by 4 bases and 4 bases, with 9 bases remaining between them. Germline values: CDR1 SGHTA, CDR2 FQGNSA. The CDR3 loop is CASSSQRADTQYF. The CDR3 nucleotides are TGTGCCAGCAGCTCCCAGCGCGCAGATACGCAGTATTTT.

For the CDR3, the DNA is TGTGCCAGCATCGGACGGGCAGGGCATAATTCACCCCTCCACTTT. It codes for CASIGRAGHNSPLHF. This chain links TRBV6-5 with TRBJ1-6; tentative D call: TRBD1 (5 bases). V lost 7 bases and J lost 5, with 15 bases in between. Germline CDR1 reads MNHEY; CDR2 reads SVGAGI. This CDR3 spans 15 amino acids.

The chain couples TRBV28 to TRBJ2-1, with 11 bases identical to TRBD2. J was trimmed by 8 bases and V by 8 bases; bases with no gene match: 8. Germline assignment: CDR1 MDHEN and CDR2 SYDVKM. The CDR3 extends over 14 amino acids. The CDR3 protein is CASHGELAGDEQFF. The DNA for the CDR3 is TGTGCCAGCCACGGGGAACTAGCGGGAGATGAGCAGTTCTTC.

CDR3 in amino acids: CASSYSGRDQETQYF. In nucleotides, the CDR3 is TGTGCCAGCAGTTACTCGGGCAGAGACCAAGAGACCCAGTACTTC. This sequence joins TRBV6-2 or TRBV6-3 and TRBJ2-5; no clear D. The CDR3 runs 15 residues. Trimming removed 0 bases at V and 0 bases at J, with 8 bases between. Germline V gene sequence: CDR1 MNHEY, CDR2 SVGEGT.

The chain joins TRBV7-2 to TRBJ1-6; 9 bases are a match to TRBD1. The CDR3 is made up of 17 amino acids. Germline V CDR1 and CDR2: SGHTA, FQGNSA. V was pared by 7 bases and J by 11 bases, with 18 bases of the junction left unmatched. CDR3 in DNA: TGTGCCAGCAACTTTGGTCGAGCGGGACAGGGTTCCCCACCCCTCCACTTT. Translating gives CASNFGRAGQGSPPLHF.

The chain has TRBV24-1 and TRBJ1-1, with 12 bases matching TRBD1. The CDR3 covers 15 residues. Germline CDR1 KGHDR, CDR2 SFDVKD. J gave up 8 bases and V 3 bases, and 6 bases lay outside the gene matches. For the CDR3, the DNA is TGTGCCACCAGTGATGGGACAGGGGGCCTCCGAGAAGCTTTCTTT. Encoded protein: CATSDGTGGLREAFF.

The chain employs TRBV20-1 and TRBJ2-7; unclear D gene. CDR1 DFQATT and CDR2 SNEGSKA come from the germline V gene (reference sequence). Trimming cost V 7 bases and J 2 bases, with 9 bases left between them. The CDR3 is 11 residues long. The CDR3 protein is CSGARTYEQYF. The CDR3 nucleotides are TGCAGTGGGGCGAGAACCTACGAGCAGTACTTC.

The chain carries TRBV7-2 and TRBJ1-3, with 9 bases that match TRBD1. This CDR3 contains 17 residues. Trimming at V came to 3 bases and at J to 0 bases, leaving 6 bases not matched to a gene. Germline CDR1 reads SGHTA; CDR2 reads FQGNSA. CDR3 bases: TGTGCCAGCAGCTTTAGCGGGACAGGGAGCTCTGGAAACACCATATATTTT. Its protein is CASSFSGTGSSGNTIYF. The whole variable domain, filled in from reference TRBV7-2 and TRBJ1-3, reads GAGVSQSPSNKVTEKGKDVELRCDPISGHTALYWYRQSLGQGLEFLIYFQGNSAPDKSGLPSDRFSAERTGGSVSTLTIQRTQQEDSAVYLCASSFSGTGSSGNTIYFGEGSWLTVV.

The J gene is TRBJ1-4, the V gene TRBV10-3; D is perhaps TRBD1 (5 bases). The CDR3 has 14 residues. Trimming took 0 bases from V and 8 from J, leaving 10 bases between them. Germline V gene sequence: CDR1 ENHRY, CDR2 SYGVKD. The CDR3 nucleotides are TGTGCCATCAGTGAGTCCGGGGGTCGCGAAAAACTGTTTTTT. Translated, it gives CAISESGGREKLFF.

The chain has TRBV6-2 or TRBV6-3 and TRBJ1-5, with D perhaps matching TRBD1 (5 bases). Looked up from germline, CDR1 is MNHEY and CDR2 is SVGEGT. The CDR3 contains 13 residues. V was clipped by 0 bases and J by 8 bases, with 8 bases between them. The CDR3 loop is CASSYSGLEPQHF. CDR3 sequence (DNA): TGTGCCAGCAGTTACTCGGGGCTGGAGCCCCAGCATTTT.

CDR3: CATSRDRGYQETQYF. The DNA for the CDR3 is TGTGCCACCAGCAGAGATCGGGGGTACCAAGAGACCCAGTACTTC. The chain is built from TRBV15 and TRBJ2-5, with a possible D match to TRBD2 (6 bases). The CDR3 is made up of 15 amino acids. Trimming stripped 0 bases from V and 0 bases from J, with 8 bases between. Germline assignment: CDR1 LNHNV and CDR2 YYDKDF (reference sequence). The whole variable domain, remainder taken from reference TRBV15 and TRBJ2-5, is DAMVIQNPRYQVTQFGKPVTLSCSQTLNHNVMYWYQQKSSQAPKLLFHYYDKDFNNEADTPDNFQSRRPNTSFCFLDIRSPGLGDTAMYLCATSRDRGYQETQYFGPGTRLLVL.

V gene TRBV12-2 combines with J gene TRBJ1-1; the table's D call of TRBD1 was not tested on the DNA. TRBV12-2 is reported as a pseudogene. The CDR3 has 15 residues. DNA of the CDR3: TGTGCAAGTCGCGAAGGGGGCACCCTGAACACTGAAGCTTTCTTT. It specifies CASREGGTLNTEAFF.

The rearrangement links TRBV7-9 to TRBJ1-4; D is unresolved. CDR1 is SEHNR, CDR2 FQNEAQ, per germline (reference sequence). The CDR3 consists of 17 residues. V lost 1 base, J lost 7 bases, and 19 bases lay in between. As DNA, the CDR3 is TGTGCCAGCAGCTTAGTAGGGAGGGCCCTGGAGGGTGAAAAACTGTTTTTT. Amino acid sequence: CASSLVGRALEGEKLFF. Together with reference TRBV7-9 and TRBJ1-4, the CDR3 gives the full variable domain: DTGVSQNPRHKITKRGQNVTFRCDPISEHNRLYWYRQTLGQGPEFLTYFQNEAQLEKSRLLSDRFSAERPKGSFSTLEIQRTEQGDSAMYLCASSLVGRALEGEKLFFGSGTQLSVL.

The chain couples TRBV2 to TRBJ1-2, with TRBD1 matching over 10 bases. V lost 2 bases, J lost 5 bases, and 8 bases stayed unmatched. The CDR3 extends over 16 amino acids. The germline CDR1 and CDR2 sequences are SNHLY and FYNNEI. The CDR3 loop reads CASSEKMGQGIYGYTF. The CDR3 coding sequence is TGTGCCAGCAGTGAAAAAATGGGACAGGGGATTTATGGCTACACCTTC.

J is TRBJ1-6 and V is TRBV2, with D maybe TRBD1 (6 bases). The CDR3 totals 13 residues. The germline V gene encodes CDR1 SNHLY and CDR2 FYNNEI. Trimming took off 8 bases at V and 9 bases at J, with 14 bases between the two ends. The DNA of the CDR3 is TGTGCCAGCGTGGGACAAAGGGGTTCACCCCTCCACTTT. Translated, it gives CASVGQRGSPLHF.

The chain recombines TRBV10-2 with TRBJ2-1; 9 bases fit TRBD2. CDR1 and CDR2 from the germline V gene are WSHSY and SAAADI. The length of the CDR3 is 15 residues. The trim removed 6 bases at V and 3 bases at J, leaving 6 bases unmatched. CDR3 sequence reads: CASRREGAFYNEQFF. CDR3 nucleotide sequence: TGCGCCAGCAGGCGGGAGGGGGCTTTCTACAATGAGCAGTTCTTC.

The rearrangement uses TRBV12-3 or TRBV12-4 and TRBJ1-2; TRBD1 might be the D (6 bases). With 5 bases removed from V and 7 bases from J, the gap between germline ends came to 14 bases. This CDR3 has 13 amino acids. The CDR3 DNA reads as TGTGCCAGCAGTGTACAGGGAGACGGTGGCTACACCTTC. This sequence encodes CASSVQGDGGYTF.